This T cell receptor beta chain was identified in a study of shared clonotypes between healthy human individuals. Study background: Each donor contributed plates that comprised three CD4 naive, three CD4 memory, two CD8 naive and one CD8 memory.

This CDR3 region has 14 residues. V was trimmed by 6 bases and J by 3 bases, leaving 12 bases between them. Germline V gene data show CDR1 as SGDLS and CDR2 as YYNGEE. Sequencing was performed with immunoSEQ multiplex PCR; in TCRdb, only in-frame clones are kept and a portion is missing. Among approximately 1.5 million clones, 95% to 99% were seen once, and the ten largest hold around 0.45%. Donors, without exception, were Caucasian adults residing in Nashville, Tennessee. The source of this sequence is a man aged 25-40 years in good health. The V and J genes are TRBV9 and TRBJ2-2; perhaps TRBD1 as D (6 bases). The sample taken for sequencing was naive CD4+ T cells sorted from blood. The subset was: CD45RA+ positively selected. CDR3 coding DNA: TGTGCCAGCACCTCGGACAGATACACCGGGGAGCTGTTTTTT. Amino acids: CASTSDRYTGELFF.